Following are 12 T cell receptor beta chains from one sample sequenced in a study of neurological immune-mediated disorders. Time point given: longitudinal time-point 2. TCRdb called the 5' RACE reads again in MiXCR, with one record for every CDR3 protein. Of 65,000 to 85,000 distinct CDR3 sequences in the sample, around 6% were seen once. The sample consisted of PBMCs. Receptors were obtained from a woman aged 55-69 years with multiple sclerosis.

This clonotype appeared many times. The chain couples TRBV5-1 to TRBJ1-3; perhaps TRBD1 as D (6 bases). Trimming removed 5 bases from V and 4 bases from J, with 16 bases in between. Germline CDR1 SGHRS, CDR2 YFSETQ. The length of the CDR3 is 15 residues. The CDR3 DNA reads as TGCGCCAGCAGTTCTAGTGGACAGCCGGGAAACACCATATATTTT. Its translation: CASSSSGQPGNTIYF.

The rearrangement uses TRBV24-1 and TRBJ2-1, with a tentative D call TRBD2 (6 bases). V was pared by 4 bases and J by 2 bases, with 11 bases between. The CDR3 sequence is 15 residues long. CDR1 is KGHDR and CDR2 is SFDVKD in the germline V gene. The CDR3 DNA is TGTGCCACCAGTGACTGGGGGGAGACCTACAATGAGCAGTTCTTC. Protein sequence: CATSDWGETYNEQFF.

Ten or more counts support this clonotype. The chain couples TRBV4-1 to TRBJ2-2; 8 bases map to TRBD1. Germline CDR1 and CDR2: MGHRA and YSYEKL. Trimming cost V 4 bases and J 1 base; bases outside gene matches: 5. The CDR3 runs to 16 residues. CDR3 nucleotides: TGCGCCAGCAGCCGAGAGACAGGGGTGAACACCGGGGAGCTGTTTTTT. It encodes CASSRETGVNTGELFF.

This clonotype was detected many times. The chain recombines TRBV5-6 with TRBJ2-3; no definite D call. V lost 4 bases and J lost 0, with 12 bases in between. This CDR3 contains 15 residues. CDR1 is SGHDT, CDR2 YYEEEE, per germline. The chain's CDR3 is CASSLGPTSTDTQYF. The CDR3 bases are TGTGCCAGCAGCCTGGGCCCCACTAGCACAGATACGCAGTATTTT.

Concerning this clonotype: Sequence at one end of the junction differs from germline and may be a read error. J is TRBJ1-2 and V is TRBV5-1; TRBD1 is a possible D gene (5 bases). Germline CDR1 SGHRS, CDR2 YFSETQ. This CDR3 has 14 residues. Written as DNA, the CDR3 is TGCACCAGCAGCTTGGGGGACGGAAGTTATGGCTACACCTTC. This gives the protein CTSSLGDGSYGYTF.

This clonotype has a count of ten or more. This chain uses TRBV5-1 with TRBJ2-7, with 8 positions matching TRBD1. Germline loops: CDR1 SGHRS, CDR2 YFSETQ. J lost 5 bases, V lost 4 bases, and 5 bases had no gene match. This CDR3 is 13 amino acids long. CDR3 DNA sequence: TGCGCCAGCAGCCGCGGACAGGGAAACGAGCAGTACTTC. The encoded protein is CASSRGQGNEQYF.

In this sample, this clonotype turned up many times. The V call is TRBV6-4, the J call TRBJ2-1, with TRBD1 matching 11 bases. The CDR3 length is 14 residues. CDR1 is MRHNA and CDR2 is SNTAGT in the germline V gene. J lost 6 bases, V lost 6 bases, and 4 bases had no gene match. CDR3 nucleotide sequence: TGTGCCAGCAGCTCCGGGACAGGGGGCAATGAGCAGTTCTTC. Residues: CASSSGTGGNEQFF.

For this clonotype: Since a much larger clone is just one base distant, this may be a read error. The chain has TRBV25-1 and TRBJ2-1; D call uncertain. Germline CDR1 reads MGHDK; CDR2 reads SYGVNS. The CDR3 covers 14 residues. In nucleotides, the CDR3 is TGTGCCAGCAGGGCTCGTGGCCTATTGAATGATCAGTTCTTC. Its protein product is CASRARGLLNDQFF.

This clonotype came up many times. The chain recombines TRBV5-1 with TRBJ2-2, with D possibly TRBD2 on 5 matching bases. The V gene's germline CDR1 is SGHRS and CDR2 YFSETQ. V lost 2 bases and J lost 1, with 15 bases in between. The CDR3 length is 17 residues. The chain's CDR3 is CASSLIPRTLNTGELFF. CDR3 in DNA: TGCGCCAGCAGCTTAATTCCCAGGACTTTGAACACCGGGGAGCTGTTTTTT. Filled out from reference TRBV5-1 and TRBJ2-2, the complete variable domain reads KAGVTQTPRYLIKTRGQQVTLSCSPISGHRSVSWYQQTPGQGLQFLFEYFSETQRNKGNFPGRFSGRQFSNSRSEMNVSTLELGDSALYLCASSLIPRTLNTGELFFGEGSRLTVL.

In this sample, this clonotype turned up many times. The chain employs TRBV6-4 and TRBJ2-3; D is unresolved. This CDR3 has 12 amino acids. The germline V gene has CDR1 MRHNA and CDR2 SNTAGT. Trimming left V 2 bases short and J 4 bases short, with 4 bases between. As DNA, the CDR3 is TGTGCCAGCAGTGACGTCTCAGATACGCAGTATTTT. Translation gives CASSDVSDTQYF.

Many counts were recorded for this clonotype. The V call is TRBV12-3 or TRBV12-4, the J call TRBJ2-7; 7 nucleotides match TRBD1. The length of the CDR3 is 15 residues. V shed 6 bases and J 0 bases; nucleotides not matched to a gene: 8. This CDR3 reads CASRLTGTPSYEQYF. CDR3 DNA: TGTGCCAGCAGATTGACAGGGACCCCCTCCTACGAGCAGTACTTC.

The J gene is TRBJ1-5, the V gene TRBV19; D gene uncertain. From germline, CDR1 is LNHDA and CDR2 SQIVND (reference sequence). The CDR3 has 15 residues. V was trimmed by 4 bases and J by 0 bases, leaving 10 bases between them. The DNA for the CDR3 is TGTGCCAGTAGTACAAGCCGACATAGCAATCAGCCCCAGCATTTT. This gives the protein CASSTSRHSNQPQHF.